This T cell receptor (beta chain) was profiled in a study of CD8+ T cells in alopecia areata. Overall study context: Dosing spanned 6 to 18 months on tofacitinib, then 6 months off drug. Notes on the study in general: Relative to mice, TCR sharing across patients was less clear, a difference possibly HLA-related. There were many expanded lesional clones persisting in scalp and blood during tofacitinib. More clonal than normal scalp was lesional scalp, particularly alopecia totalis/universalis.

Reverse transcribed after extraction, RNA yielded cDNA as the sequencing template. Some clones are missing from TCRdb's copy, which holds only in-frame ones; the method was immunoSEQ multiplex PCR. This sample has approximately 210,000 clones, with under 70% found just once. CDR1 SGHDT and CDR2 YYEEEE come from the germline V gene. This CDR3 contains 14 residues. With 1 base removed from V and 0 bases from J, the gap between germline ends came to 6 bases. As for treatment: oral pan-JAK inhibitor, 5-10 mg twice daily. Worth noting for this clone: What it binds is unknown.

The material sequenced was CD4+ T cells sorted from blood, taken at week 4, from a patient treated with tofacitinib. The TCR was taken from a human donor with alopecia areata. The chain uses TRBV5-6 and TRBJ2-3; D gene unclear. Here the CDR3 reads CASSLWQSTDTQYF. The CDR3 DNA sequence: TGTGCCAGCAGCTTGTGGCAGAGCACAGATACGCAGTATTTT.